The present entry profiles one T cell receptor beta chain with its context. Its antigen is not yet known. This sample is drawn from a study of CXCR3-negative and CXCR3-positive naive CD8 T cells (dated by TCRdb to between 2018 and 2021). About the investigation overall: About 135 million TRB reads were obtained in total, roughly 1.5 +/- 0.3 million reads per library. Data from fewer than 12 donors, pooled across two independent experiments, went into the diversity and physicochemical repertoire analyses. Naive subsets from about 5 donors and memory cells from 3 donors were included in the TRBV-TRBJ cluster analysis.

Each CD8+ T cell subset was flow-sorted in triplicate, and 300,000 cells per subset were placed directly into RLT lysis buffer. Naive CD8+ T cells were defined stringently as CD45RO-CCR7+CD27+CD95- to exclude memory contaminants. Peripheral blood mononuclear cells were isolated from buffy coats using standard density gradient centrifugation. Naive CXCR3-negative and CXCR3-positive CD8+ T cells were flow-sorted using a FACSAria III. An RNeasy Mini Kit was used to extract total RNA from the sorted cells. Study-level results and caveats: Because surface CD5, which is linked to self-reactivity in mice, was comparable between the naive subsets, TCR interaction strength was also inferred from TRB CDR3 physicochemical properties. Naive CXCR3-negative and CXCR3-positive cells from the same donor showed similar TRBV-TRBJ usage, whereas memory cells showed distinct patterns. CXCR3 expression partially decreased after cryopreservation, so most assays used freshly isolated PBMCs. Compared with CXCR3-negative naive cells, CXCR3-positive naive cells had TRB CDR3s with higher hydrophobicity (lower Kidera factor 4), lower energy, and higher strength and volume indices. Repertoire diversity was comparably high in both naive subsets but much lower in memory CD8+ T cells.

Looking up the germline V gene yields CDR1 MGHRA and CDR2 YSYEKL. Counted from cysteine to phenylalanine, this CDR3 has 15 amino acids. DNA is not recorded here. For sequencing, a NextSeq 550 was employed. The Human TCR Profiling Kit (MiLaboratory) was used to make UMI-labeled 5' RACE TRB cDNA libraries. cDNA synthesis used the entire amount of extracted RNA, and PCR amplification then used the entire amount of cDNA produced. The libraries were made side by side, with each library going through the same number of PCR cycles. On the study's bioinformatics: With a requirement of at least two reads per UMI, MIGEC and MiXCR extracted about 50,000 +/- 10,000 unique UMI-labeled TRB cDNA molecules per library. An average of approximately 40,000 +/- 10,000 functional in-frame TRB CDR3 nucleotide clonotypes without stop codons was found per library. After downsampling to 5000 UMI-labeled TRB molecules per sample, diversity metrics, including normalized Shannon-Wiener and Chao1, were computed in VDJtools. Clonotype-size-weighted physicochemical properties of the central five CDR3 residues (interaction energy, strength, volume and Kidera factor 4) were computed in VDJtools. TCRdb reprocessed the reads and assigns one entry to each CDR3 protein sequence, leaving out DNA. What appears here as the V and J calls and clone size reflects TCRdb's work, not the paper's. This sample's table lists 130,000 to 150,000 distinct CDR3 sequences. Around 0.28% of the sample is in the top ten clones.

The rearrangement combines TRBV4-1 with TRBJ1-1; TCRdb's D call of TRBD1 is untestable without DNA. Sequenced sample: naive CXCR3+ CD8+ T cells from blood. Explained via the paper, the cell subset or site label denotes: CD45RO-CCR7+CD27+CD95- naive CD8+ T cells expressing CXCR3 (TNR3+). The receptor was derived from a human donor in good health. Some clones in this sample may be carry-over from other donors' samples. The CDR3 amino acid sequence is: CASSQEGPGGPEAFF.